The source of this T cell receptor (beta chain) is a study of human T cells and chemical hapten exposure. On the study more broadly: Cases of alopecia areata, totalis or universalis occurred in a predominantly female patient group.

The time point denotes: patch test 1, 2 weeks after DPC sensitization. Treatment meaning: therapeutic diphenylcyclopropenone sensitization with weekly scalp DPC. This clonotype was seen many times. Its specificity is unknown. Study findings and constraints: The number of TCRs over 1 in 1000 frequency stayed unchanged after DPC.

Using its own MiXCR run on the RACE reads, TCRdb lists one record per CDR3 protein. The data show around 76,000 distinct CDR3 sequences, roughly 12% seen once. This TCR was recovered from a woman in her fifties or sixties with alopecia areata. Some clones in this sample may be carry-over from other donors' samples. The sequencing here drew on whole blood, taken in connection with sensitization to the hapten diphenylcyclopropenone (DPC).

The CDR3 reads CSASLGVNTEAFF. In DNA form, the CDR3 reads TGCAGTGCTAGCTTAGGGGTGAACACTGAAGCTTTCTTT. V usage is TRBV20-1 and J usage is TRBJ1-1, with D perhaps matching TRBD1 (5 bases). The CDR3 is 13 amino acids. V lost 3 bases, J lost 0 bases, and 8 bases lay in between. Germline V lookup: CDR1 DFQATT, CDR2 SNEGSKA (reference sequence).